The sequence of this TCR beta chain was determined in a study of T cell responses to AZD1222 COVID-19 vaccine. The V end lost 6 bases, the J end lost 4 bases, and 9 bases lay between the germline ends. Germline values: CDR1 LNHDA, CDR2 SQIVND (reference sequence). The CDR3 sequence is 12 residues long. Data came from immunoSEQ multiplex PCR; TCRdb stores just in-frame clones and leaves some out. Counted here are about 120,000 clones, around nine tenths occurring once; the ten biggest clones make up 9% to 15%. This specimen was peripheral blood, taken on day 0 of AZD1222 vaccination. The source is an adult in good health. The chain combines TRBV19 with TRBJ2-5; no reliable D call. CDR3 nucleotides: TGTGCCAGTAGCGAAAGGTCAGAGACCCAGTACTTC. As protein: CASSERSETQYF. The variable domain in full, with the rest retrieved from reference TRBV19 and TRBJ2-5, is DGGITQSPKYLFRKEGQNVTLSCEQNLNHDAMYWYRQDPGQGLRLIYYSQIVNDFQKGDIAEGYSVSREKKESFPLTVTSAQKNPTAFYLCASSERSETQYFGPGTRLLVL.